These 8 T cell receptor beta chains were sequenced from one sample in a study of patients and donors after allogeneic stem cell transplantation. Each CDR3 protein gets one entry after TCRdb re-called the RT-PCR reads with MiXCR. The sample consists of about a million distinct CDR3 sequences, 18% of them appearing once. Sequenced input: blood, either unsorted or a sorted T cell fraction (not recorded which). Source of these receptors: a human donor who was either an allogeneic HSCT recipient or a stem cell or donor lymphocyte infusion donor (not recorded which). It is not recorded whose cells these are; they may come from a transplant donor.

The table lists this clonotype with many counts. The chain couples TRBV12-3 or TRBV12-4 to TRBJ1-6; TRBD1 aligns across 9 bases. V lost 7 bases to trimming and J lost 10 bases; unmatched junction nucleotides: 8. The CDR3 spans 14 residues. The CDR3 region has the DNA TGTGCCAGCACTTCGGACAGGGGCCAGTCACCCCTCCACTTT. Amino acid sequence: CASTSDRGQSPLHF.

This clonotype was seen repeatedly, ten times or more. The V gene is TRBV7-2, the J gene TRBJ2-1; D assignment may be TRBD1 or TRBD2 (6 bases each). With 5 bases removed from V and 3 bases from J, the gap between germline ends came to 17 bases. Germline CDR1 SGHTA, CDR2 FQGNSA. This CDR3 is built from 16 residues. CDR3 coding DNA: TGTGCCAGCAGCGCGGGGACACGATTTGACTACAATGAGCAGTTCTTC. Protein: CASSAGTRFDYNEQFF.

This clonotype has just a few counts. The rearrangement uses TRBV12-3 or TRBV12-4 and TRBJ2-3; the match to TRBD2 covers 11 bases. The CDR3 totals 17 residues. Germline trimming cut 3 bases from V and 1 base from J; bases unmatched to any gene: 6. The CDR3 region has the DNA TGTGCCAGCAGTTTTACGAGACTAGCGGGACGCACAGATACGCAGTATTTT. Residues: CASSFTRLAGRTDTQYF.

This clonotype was seen a few times. The V call is TRBV5-1, the J call TRBJ1-1; D possibly corresponds to TRBD1 (5 bases). The CDR3 loop spans 15 amino acids. From germline, CDR1 is SGHRS and CDR2 YFSETQ. The V end lost 7 bases, the J end lost 4 bases, and 20 bases lay between the germline ends. This chain's CDR3 is CASAPVRVGVTEAFF. CDR3 nucleotides: TGCGCCAGCGCCCCCGTGAGGGTGGGGGTCACTGAAGCTTTCTTT.

There are a few counts of this clonotype. The chain has TRBV6-1 and TRBJ1-5; D perhaps matches TRBD1 (6 bases). The V gene's germline CDR1 is MNHNS and CDR2 SASEGT. This CDR3 region has 14 residues. V lost 6 bases and J 7 bases, leaving 16 bases between the germline ends. The CDR3 bases are TGTGCCAGCAGCAACCGGGGGGCAACACAGCCCCAGCATTTT. Its protein product is CASSNRGATQPQHF.

The chain uses TRBV20-1 and TRBJ1-6; D not resolved. CDR1 is DFQATT and CDR2 is SNEGSKA in the germline V gene (reference sequence). The CDR3 runs to 11 residues. The ends were cut back, 4 bases at V and 7 bases at J, with 5 bases in the middle. CDR3 DNA sequence: TGCAGTGCTACGGACAATTCACCCCTCCACTTT. Translating it yields CSATDNSPLHF.

J is TRBJ2-7 and V is TRBV6-2 or TRBV6-3, with D uncertain. Germline-derived CDR1 and CDR2 are MNHEY and SVGEGT. V lost 2 bases and J lost 4, with 9 bases in between. The CDR3 is 13 residues long. The CDR3 DNA reads TGTGCCAGCAGTTACATGGAACGATACGAGCAGTACTTC. This gives the protein CASSYMERYEQYF.

This clonotype was found a few times. This sequence joins TRBV27 and TRBJ1-2; 7 bases match TRBD1. Germline-derived CDR1 and CDR2 are MNHEY and SMNVEV (reference sequence). The CDR3 consists of 13 residues. The ends lost 3 bases at V and 8 bases at J; junction bases unmatched: 6. CDR3 residues: CASSFGGQHGYTF. CDR3 bases: TGTGCCAGCAGTTTTGGGGGACAGCACGGCTACACCTTC.